The 12 T cell receptor beta chains listed next were all sequenced from one sample in a study of T cell changes during pregnancy in multiple sclerosis. The assay was immunoSEQ multiplex PCR, and TCRdb's table has in-frame clones only and misses some. The sample includes around 49,000 clones, around 93% of them seen just once. Sequencing used CD8+ T cells from peripheral blood mononuclear cells, obtained in the first trimester of pregnancy. The origin of the receptors is a female donor with multiple sclerosis, enrolled in a pregnancy study.

To note about this clone: The junction differs from germline at one of its ends, possibly a read error. The gene calls are TRBV6-7 and TRBJ1-2; TRBD1 agrees at 7 bases. TRBV6-7 is an ORF for which the function is uncertain. CDR3 length equals 13 residues. The CDR3 region is CASSYKWDSLFYF. The CDR3 DNA reads TGTGCCAGCAGTTACAAATGGGACAGCCTATTCTACTTC.

The chain couples TRBV2 to TRBJ1-1, with D tentatively TRBD1 (6 bases). V was cut by 6 bases and J by 2 bases, with 13 bases left in between. Germline CDR1 reads SNHLY; CDR2 reads FYNNEI. This CDR3 comprises 14 residues. CDR3 in amino acids: CASSEGQLNTEAFF. In DNA form, the CDR3 reads TGTGCCAGCAGCGAGGGACAACTCAACACTGAAGCTTTCTTT.

V usage is TRBV7-9 and J usage is TRBJ2-1, with TRBD2 identical over 7 bases. Trimming cost V 6 bases and J 4 bases; bases outside gene matches: 9. Germline-derived CDR1 and CDR2 are SEHNR and FQNEAQ (reference sequence). The CDR3 spans 15 residues. CDR3 coding DNA: TGTGCCAGCAGGTCAGCGGGACCCCAGTACAATGAGCAGTTCTTC. The encoded protein is CASRSAGPQYNEQFF.

This chain connects TRBV21-1 to TRBJ2-7; the tabulated D call, TRBD1, remains unverified against the DNA. TRBV21-1 counts as a pseudogene. This CDR3 comprises 13 residues. The CDR3 protein is CASSQQGPYEQYF. CDR3 bases: TGTGCCAGCAGCCAACAGGGGCCTTACGAGCAGTACTTC.

The J gene is TRBJ2-1, the V gene TRBV6-1; TRBD1 aligns across 8 bases. Germline V gives CDR1 MNHNS, CDR2 SASEGT. Trimming at V came to 2 bases and at J to 6 bases, leaving 12 bases not matched to a gene. This CDR3 spans 17 amino acids. The CDR3 DNA follows: TGTGCCAGCAGTGAAAAACATCGGACAGGGATAGGCAATGAGCAGTTCTTC. Its protein product is CASSEKHRTGIGNEQFF.

V usage is TRBV27 and J usage is TRBJ1-5; the D gene is possibly TRBD1 (6 bases). V lost 0 bases, J lost 6 bases, and 12 bases lay in between. CDR3 size: 15 residues. The germline V gene encodes CDR1 MNHEY and CDR2 SMNVEV (reference sequence). CDR3 nucleotides: TGTGCCAGCAGTTTATCGGGGGCCCGGGGTCAGCCCCAGCATTTT. Protein product: CASSLSGARGQPQHF.

V and J are TRBV7-3 and TRBJ2-5, with D perhaps TRBD2 (6 bases). Per germline, CDR1 SGHTA and CDR2 FQGTGA. V lost 5 bases to trimming and J lost 3 bases, with 16 bases between them. The CDR3 loop spans 15 amino acids. For the CDR3, the DNA is TGTGCCAGCAGCCCACGCGGGGTCGGAGAAGAGACCCAGTACTTC. Encoded protein: CASSPRGVGEETQYF.

The chain joins TRBV5-6 to TRBJ1-1; D is perhaps TRBD1 (5 bases). V was shortened by 1 base and J by 1 base, with 14 bases between the two germline ends. The CDR3 covers 16 residues. The germline V gene encodes CDR1 SGHDT and CDR2 YYEEEE. The CDR3 DNA reads as TGTGCCAGCAGCTTGCAAGGGGCCAGGGCGAACACTGAAGCTTTCTTT. Translated: CASSLQGARANTEAFF.

The CDR3 loop is CAWSGVSSGNTIYF. As DNA, the CDR3 is TGTGCCTGGAGCGGAGTCTCCTCTGGAAACACCATATATTTT. The chain couples TRBV30 to TRBJ1-3; D ambiguous. Germline CDR1 is GTSNPN and CDR2 is SVGIG (reference sequence). This CDR3 contains 14 residues. V was trimmed by 3 bases and J by 0 bases, leaving 9 bases between them.

The genes are TRBV19 and TRBJ2-2; TRBD1 matches 9 bases. The CDR3 covers 15 residues. The germline gives CDR1 LNHDA, CDR2 SQIVND (reference sequence). With 6 bases clipped from V and 8 bases from J, the junction kept 10 bases outside the gene matches. Written as DNA, the CDR3 is TGTGCCAGTAGCTATCGGGACAGGGACGGTGGGGAGCTGTTTTTT. Protein sequence: CASSYRDRDGGELFF.

This chain uses TRBV2 with TRBJ2-4, with 9 bases matching TRBD2. CDR3 length: 10 residues. Germline values: CDR1 SNHLY, CDR2 FYNNEI. J was trimmed by 14 bases and V by 6 bases; bases with no gene match: 2. The CDR3 region has the DNA TGTGCCAGCAGCTTAGCGGGGGAGTACTTC. It is translated as CASSLAGEYF.

This chain uses TRBV9 with TRBJ2-1; 12 nucleotides line up with TRBD1. The CDR3 totals 16 residues. Trimming cost V 3 bases and J 14 bases; bases outside gene matches: 15. Germline values: CDR1 SGDLS, CDR2 YYNGEE. As DNA, the CDR3 is TGTGCCAGCAGCGCAGCCGGGACAGGGGGCCTAGCGGGGAAGTTCTTC. It codes for CASSAAGTGGLAGKFF.